This T cell receptor (beta chain) was observed in a study of blood T cell repertoires in COVID-19. Study summary: From the United States, Italy and Spain came samples of acute and convalescent COVID-19. Sources were T cells, B-cell-depleted T cells, or PBMCs; the material itself was cDNA or gDNA.

Study processing details: Amplified reference gene primers provided the basis for estimating nucleated cell counts. Data came from immunoSEQ multiplex PCR; TCRdb stores just in-frame clones and leaves some out. V and J calls and clone size are as listed in that table; D and trimming were resolved from the DNA. The sample gives a few hundred thousand clones, over 75% of which show up once; 7.8% is in the top ten. J lost 7 bases, V lost 7 bases, and 3 bases had no gene match. This CDR3 spans 13 amino acids. Germline assignment: CDR1 SGDLS and CDR2 YYNGEE. The chain combines TRBV9 with TRBJ2-7; 15 bases agree with TRBD2. The sequence derives from a woman in her fifties or sixties who had recovered from COVID-19. The specimen was peripheral blood. This CDR3 is CASGTSGGQEQYF. Written as DNA, the CDR3 is TGTGCCAGCGGGACTAGCGGGGGGCAAGAGCAGTACTTC.